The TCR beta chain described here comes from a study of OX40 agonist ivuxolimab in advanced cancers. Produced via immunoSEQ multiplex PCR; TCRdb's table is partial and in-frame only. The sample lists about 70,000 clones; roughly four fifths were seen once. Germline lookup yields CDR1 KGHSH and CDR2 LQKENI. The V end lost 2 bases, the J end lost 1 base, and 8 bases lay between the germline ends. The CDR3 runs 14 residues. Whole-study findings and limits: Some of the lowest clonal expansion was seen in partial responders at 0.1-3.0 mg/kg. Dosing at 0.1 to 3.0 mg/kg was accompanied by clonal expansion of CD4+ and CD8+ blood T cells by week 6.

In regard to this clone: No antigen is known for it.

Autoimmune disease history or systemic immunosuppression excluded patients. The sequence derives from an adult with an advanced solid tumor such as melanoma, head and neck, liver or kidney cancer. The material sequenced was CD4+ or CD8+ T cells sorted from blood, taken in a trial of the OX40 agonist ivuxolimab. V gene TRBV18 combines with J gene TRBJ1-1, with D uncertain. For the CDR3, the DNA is TGTGCCAGCTCACCAACAGCAGAGAACACTGAAGCTTTCTTT. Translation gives CASSPTAENTEAFF.